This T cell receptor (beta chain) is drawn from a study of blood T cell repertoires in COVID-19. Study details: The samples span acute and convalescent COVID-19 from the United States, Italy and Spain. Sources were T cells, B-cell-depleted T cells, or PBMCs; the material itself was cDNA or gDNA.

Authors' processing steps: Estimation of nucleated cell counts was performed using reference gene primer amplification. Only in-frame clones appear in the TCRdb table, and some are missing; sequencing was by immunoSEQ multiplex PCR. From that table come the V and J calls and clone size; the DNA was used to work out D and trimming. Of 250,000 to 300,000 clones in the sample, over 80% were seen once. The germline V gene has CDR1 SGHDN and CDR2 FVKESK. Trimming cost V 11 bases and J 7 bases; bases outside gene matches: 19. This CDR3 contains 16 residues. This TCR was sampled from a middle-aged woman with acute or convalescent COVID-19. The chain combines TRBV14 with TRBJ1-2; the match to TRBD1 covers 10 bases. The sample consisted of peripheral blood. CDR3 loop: CASKGNGTGVEVGYTF. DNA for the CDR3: TGTGCCTCCAAAGGAAACGGGACAGGGGTAGAGGTTGGCTACACCTTC.